The 30 T cell receptor beta chains in this list originate from one sample, sequenced in a study of cytotoxic CD8 clonotypes in ibrutinib-treated CLL (dated by TCRdb to the early 2020s). Library construction relied on the immunoSEQ multiplex PCR assay. Sourced from immuneACCESS, this table was stored by TCRdb with only in-frame sequences that have V and J called. A share of the clones is absent; for the studies checked, an unresolved V gene accounts for under half, and the remainder has no known explanation. This sample lists roughly 15,000 clones; about 81% were detected once. The ten top clones hold more than 15% of the sample. Sequences were derived from PBMCs, sampled before ibrutinib treatment. These receptors were taken from a human donor with chronic lymphocytic leukemia.

The rearrangement links TRBV27 to TRBJ2-5, with 9 bases lining up with TRBD1. With V trimmed by 2 bases and J by 0 bases, 1 base remained unmatched. CDR1 and CDR2 from the germline V gene are MNHEY and SMNVEV (reference sequence). This CDR3 comprises 15 residues. This chain's CDR3 is CASSLGTGYQETQYF. The CDR3, as DNA: TGTGCCAGCAGTTTAGGGACAGGGTACCAAGAGACCCAGTACTTC.

The chain has TRBV11-1 and TRBJ2-1, with D unresolved. Trimming cost V 2 bases and J 0 bases, with 8 bases left between them. CDR3 length equals 15 residues. The germline CDR1 and CDR2 sequences are SGHAT and FQDESV (reference sequence). The CDR3 loop is CASSLSGSSYNEQFF. The CDR3 DNA reads TGTGCCAGCAGCTTATCAGGAAGCTCCTACAATGAGCAGTTCTTC.

The genes are TRBV28 and TRBJ1-1, with 9 bases fitting TRBD1. V lost 1 base and J lost 10; bases outside the gene matches: 10. Germline lookup yields CDR1 MDHEN and CDR2 SYDVKM. There are 15 residues in the CDR3. CDR3 bases: TGTGCCAGCAGTTTATACCATAGGGGACAGGGCGGAGCTTTCTTT. It specifies CASSLYHRGQGGAFF.

The V gene is TRBV28, the J gene TRBJ1-1; 10 nucleotides align to TRBD1. Losses at the gene ends were 5 bases for V and 1 base for J; bases not matched to a gene: 13. This CDR3 has 18 residues. Germline CDR1 MDHEN, CDR2 SYDVKM. As DNA, the CDR3 is TGTGCCAGCAGTCCGCCCCCCGACAGGGGGCTGTGGAACACTGAAGCTTTCTTT. Translation gives CASSPPPDRGLWNTEAFF.

This clone came up once. The CDR3 loop reads CASSLGTSANNEQFF. As DNA, the CDR3 is TGTGCCAGCAGTTTAGGGACTAGCGCTAACAATGAGCAGTTCTTC. The rearrangement links TRBV28 to TRBJ2-1; 10 nucleotides align to TRBD2. The CDR3 has 15 residues. The V gene end was trimmed by 2 bases and the J gene end by 5 bases; junction bases not matched to a gene: 3. Germline CDR1 reads MDHEN; CDR2 reads SYDVKM.

The rearrangement joins TRBV7-6 to TRBJ2-6; TRBD1 matches 12 bases. The CDR3 is made up of 17 amino acids. V gave up 5 bases and J gave up 3 bases; unmatched junction bases: 5. Germline V gene sequence: CDR1 SGHVS, CDR2 FNYEAQ. CDR3 DNA sequence: TGTGCCAGCAGCCTAGGGACAGGGGGCTTTGGGGCCAACGTCCTGACTTTC. The encoded protein is CASSLGTGGFGANVLTF.

The chain is built from TRBV6-4 and TRBJ2-1; the match to TRBD2 covers 8 bases. This CDR3 has 15 amino acids. The germline V gene encodes CDR1 MRHNA and CDR2 SNTAGT. J gave up 6 bases and V 4 bases, and 8 bases lay outside the gene matches. The CDR3 is CASSATGGPGNEQFF. CDR3 DNA sequence: TGTGCCAGCAGTGCAACGGGAGGGCCTGGCAATGAGCAGTTCTTC.

This clone was observed a handful of times. The same CDR3 arises from other DNA sequences in this sample as well. CDR3 in DNA: TGTGCCAGCTCACCGGGGACAGTCTCTGGAAACACCATATATTTT. Translation gives CASSPGTVSGNTIYF. The chain recombines TRBV18 with TRBJ1-3; 7 nucleotides line up with TRBD1. Germline CDR1 reads KGHSH; CDR2 reads LQKENI. The CDR3 contains 15 residues. Trimming removed 3 bases from V and 0 bases from J; junction bases left unmatched: 2.

The V and J genes are TRBV19 and TRBJ2-1; 8 bases match TRBD2. The CDR3 has 14 residues. Germline V gene sequence: CDR1 LNHDA, CDR2 SQIVND (reference sequence). The ends lost 6 bases at V and 10 bases at J; junction bases unmatched: 11. CDR3 protein: CASRRVAGSREQFF. CDR3 DNA: TGTGCCAGTAGGCGGGTAGCGGGATCACGGGAGCAGTTCTTC.

V and J are TRBV6-5 and TRBJ2-7, with D perhaps matching TRBD1 (5 bases). The germline V gene encodes CDR1 MNHEY and CDR2 SVGAGI. The CDR3 totals 16 residues. The V end was cut by 3 bases, the J end by 6 bases, with 21 bases between. The CDR3 is CASSYDGAGFMAEQYF. The CDR3 region has the DNA TGTGCCAGCAGTTATGATGGGGCAGGGTTTATGGCCGAGCAGTACTTC.

This sequence joins TRBV15 and TRBJ1-4; 8 bases are a match to TRBD1. V was pared by 0 bases and J by 6 bases, with 3 bases of the junction left unmatched. The CDR3 extends over 15 amino acids. Germline V lookup: CDR1 LNHNV, CDR2 YYDKDF (reference sequence). The CDR3 DNA reads TGTGCCACCAGCAGAGATTACAGGGGGGATGAAAAACTGTTTTTT. It translates to CATSRDYRGDEKLFF. Drawing the rest from reference TRBV15 and TRBJ1-4, the complete variable domain is DAMVIQNPRYQVTQFGKPVTLSCSQTLNHNVMYWYQQKSSQAPKLLFHYYDKDFNNEADTPDNFQSRRPNTSFCFLDIRSPGLGDTAMYLCATSRDYRGDEKLFFGSGTQLSVL.

The chain is built from TRBV11-2 and TRBJ2-5; maybe TRBD1 (5 bases). Trimming took 2 bases from V and 5 from J, leaving 15 bases between them. The germline V gene has CDR1 SGHAT and CDR2 FQNNGV. This CDR3 region has 15 residues. The CDR3 nucleotides read TGTGCCAGCAGCTTATTGTTCGCAGGGTGGGAGACCCAGTACTTC. Translation gives CASSLLFAGWETQYF. Filled out from reference TRBV11-2 and TRBJ2-5, the complete variable domain reads EAGVAQSPRYKIIEKRQSVAFWCNPISGHATLYWYQQILGQGPKLLIQFQNNGVVDDSQLPKDRFSAERLKGVDSTLKIQPAKLEDSAVYLCASSLLFAGWETQYFGPGTRLLVL.

This clone was seen a few times. The chain combines TRBV29-1 with TRBJ1-5; D is undetermined. The CDR3 consists of 12 residues. Trimming removed 3 bases at V and 2 bases at J, with 5 bases between. Germline loops: CDR1 SQVTM, CDR2 ANQGSEA. This CDR3 reads CSVDPGNQPQHF. CDR3 bases: TGCAGCGTTGACCCAGGCAATCAGCCCCAGCATTTT.

The V call is TRBV27, the J call TRBJ2-5; D might be TRBD2 (6 bases). This CDR3 comprises 16 residues. The germline V gene encodes CDR1 MNHEY and CDR2 SMNVEV (reference sequence). V lost 8 bases, J lost 5 bases, and 24 bases lay in between. The CDR3: CASAKSGTGGFETQYF. In DNA form, the CDR3 reads TGTGCCAGCGCGAAATCCGGGACTGGGGGGTTCGAGACCCAGTACTTC.

The V call is TRBV9, the J call TRBJ2-2; D is undetermined. Deletions cut 0 bases from V and 5 bases from J, with 8 bases between. The CDR3 is 14 amino acids. The germline V gene encodes CDR1 SGDLS and CDR2 YYNGEE. For the CDR3, the DNA is TGTGCCAGCAGCGTAGTATTTGATACCGGGGAGCTGTTTTTT. Translated: CASSVVFDTGELFF.

The genes are TRBV6-5 and TRBJ2-7; 11 bases agree with TRBD1. Germline trimming cut 2 bases from V and 9 bases from J; bases unmatched to any gene: 3. This CDR3 comprises 13 residues. CDR1 and CDR2 from the germline V gene are MNHEY and SVGAGI. CDR3 loop: CASSYGQGALQYF. The CDR3 nucleotides are TGTGCCAGCAGTTACGGACAGGGGGCTCTGCAGTACTTC.

This clone appeared a few times. The chain links TRBV19 to TRBJ1-2; the match to TRBD1 covers 8 bases. The CDR3 sequence is 14 residues long. CDR1 is LNHDA, CDR2 SQIVND, per germline (reference sequence). V shed 8 bases and J 0 bases; nucleotides not matched to a gene: 5. The CDR3 DNA sequence: TGTGCCAGTGGCGCGACAGGGGCTAACTATGGCTACACCTTC. Protein: CASGATGANYGYTF.

The gene calls are TRBV5-4 and TRBJ1-1; D may be TRBD1 (6 bases). CDR3 size: 14 residues. Germline loops: CDR1 SGHNT, CDR2 YYREEE (reference sequence). The V end lost 4 bases, the J end lost 4 bases, and 14 bases lay between the germline ends. The DNA of the CDR3 is TGTGCCAGCAGCACGGGCGGAGGGGGCACTGAAGCTTTCTTT. Encoded protein: CASSTGGGGTEAFF.

The J gene is TRBJ2-7, the V gene TRBV6-6; D is unclear. The V end was cut by 9 bases, the J end by 0 bases, with 12 bases between. The V gene's germline CDR1 is MNHNY and CDR2 SVGAGI (reference sequence). CDR3 length: 13 amino acids. In DNA, the CDR3 is TGTGCCAGTCAAATACATAGCTCCTACGAGCAGTACTTC. Translated, it gives CASQIHSSYEQYF.

This clone was found once. The chain joins TRBV5-1 to TRBJ2-5; 12 bases map to TRBD2. V gave up 1 base and J gave up 7 bases; unmatched junction bases: 5. Germline V lookup: CDR1 SGHRS, CDR2 YFSETQ. This CDR3 has 15 amino acids. The CDR3 DNA sequence: TGCGCCAGCAGCTTGCTAGCGGGAGGGCCAGGGACCCAGTACTTC. Its protein is CASSLLAGGPGTQYF.

V and J are TRBV7-2 and TRBJ2-2; D not certain. CDR3 size: 14 residues. CDR1 and CDR2 from the germline V gene are SGHTA and FQGNSA. V lost 4 bases to trimming and J lost 5 bases, with 11 bases between them. This CDR3 is CASSWKLGTGELFF. As DNA, the CDR3 is TGTGCCAGCAGCTGGAAGTTGGGTACCGGGGAGCTGTTTTTT.

This clone appeared a few times. This chain uses TRBV19 with TRBJ2-6; 10 bases line up with TRBD1. Trimming cost V 3 bases and J 0 bases; bases outside gene matches: 2. The germline CDR1 and CDR2 sequences are LNHDA and SQIVND (reference sequence). The CDR3 sequence is 17 residues long. The CDR3 protein is CASSIGTGVSGANVLTF. In DNA form, the CDR3 reads TGTGCCAGTAGTATTGGGACAGGGGTCTCTGGGGCCAACGTCCTGACTTTC. Together with reference TRBV19 and TRBJ2-6, the CDR3 gives the full variable domain: DGGITQSPKYLFRKEGQNVTLSCEQNLNHDAMYWYRQDPGQGLRLIYYSQIVNDFQKGDIAEGYSVSREKKESFPLTVTSAQKNPTAFYLCASSIGTGVSGANVLTFGAGSRLTVL.

This chain joins TRBV5-6 and TRBJ1-1, with D possibly TRBD1 on 6 matching bases. CDR1 is SGHDT and CDR2 is YYEEEE in the germline V gene. V was shortened by 0 bases and J by 0 bases, with 12 bases between the two germline ends. The CDR3 contains 16 residues. The DNA for the CDR3 is TGTGCCAGCAGCTTGGGGACAGCACTGATGAACACTGAAGCTTTCTTT. The encoded protein is CASSLGTALMNTEAFF.

V is TRBV5-1 and J is TRBJ2-1, with D perhaps matching TRBD1 or TRBD2 (5 bases each). Trimming cost V 0 bases and J 3 bases, with 13 bases left between them. The length of the CDR3 is 16 residues. Germline assignment: CDR1 SGHRS and CDR2 YFSETQ. CDR3 sequence (DNA): TGCGCCAGCAGCTTGGACGGACGGGGCGGCTACAATGAGCAGTTCTTC. Protein sequence: CASSLDGRGGYNEQFF.

This clone has just one count. The chain combines TRBV27 with TRBJ2-2; D is perhaps TRBD2 (6 bases). Trimming removed 4 bases at V and 1 base at J, with 7 bases between. CDR3 size: 14 residues. Germline V gene lookup returns CDR1 MNHEY and CDR2 SMNVEV (reference sequence). The CDR3 loop reads CASSYSGNTGELFF. The CDR3 DNA sequence: TGTGCCAGCAGTTATAGCGGGAACACCGGGGAGCTGTTTTTT.

V and J are TRBV6-4 and TRBJ2-2, with 10 bases that match TRBD1. The V and J ends lost 7 bases and 4 bases, in that order; junction bases with no gene match: 12. In germline, CDR1 is MRHNA, CDR2 SNTAGT. CDR3 size: 17 residues. The CDR3 protein is CASNPGTGVFGTGELFF. CDR3 nucleotide sequence: TGTGCCAGCAATCCCGGGACAGGGGTTTTCGGCACCGGGGAGCTGTTTTTT.

The rearrangement uses TRBV10-1 and TRBJ1-1; D gene ambiguous. The CDR3 is 15 residues long. Per the germline V gene, CDR1 is WNHNN and CDR2 is SYGVQD (reference sequence). Trimming stripped 2 bases from V and 1 base from J, with 11 bases between. Written as DNA, the CDR3 is TGCGCCAGCAGTGAGGACGTCAGCTGGAACACTGAAGCTTTCTTT. Its translation: CASSEDVSWNTEAFF.

J is TRBJ1-3 and V is TRBV2; D uncertain. This CDR3 has 13 residues. Per the germline V gene, CDR1 is SNHLY and CDR2 is FYNNEI. The germline V and J ends were trimmed by 6 bases and 0 bases, with 6 bases remaining between them. CDR3 nucleotides: TGTGCCAGCAGGGAGTTCTCTGGAAACACCATATATTTT. Its translation: CASREFSGNTIYF.

This clone has only one observation. The V and J genes are TRBV27 and TRBJ2-3; D may be TRBD1 or TRBD2 (6 bases each). Germline CDR1 is MNHEY and CDR2 is SMNVEV (reference sequence). The CDR3 has 14 residues. Trimming left V 8 bases short and J 8 bases short, with 20 bases between. The CDR3 reads CASLSLGGAGTQYF. The CDR3 bases are TGTGCCAGCTTATCCCTGGGGGGCGCGGGTACGCAGTATTTT.

Regarding this clone: Its ends do not fully match the called genes, so a read error is possible. The rearrangement uses TRBV5-1 and TRBJ1-5; D is unresolved. The CDR3 loop spans 14 amino acids. Germline assignment: CDR1 SGHRS and CDR2 YFSETQ. The chain's CDR3 is CASSLLGGNQPQHF. CDR3 DNA: TGTGCCAGCAGCTTGCTTGGAGGGAATCAGCCCCAGCATTTT.